This T cell receptor (beta chain) is drawn from a study of blood T cell repertoires in COVID-19. CDR3 length: 13 residues. The germline V gene encodes CDR1 SEHNR and CDR2 FQNEAQ (reference sequence). Trimming pared 1 base from V and 8 bases from J, leaving 11 bases between. Profiling relied on immunoSEQ multiplex PCR, and the TCRdb table lists in-frame clones only, not all of them. The table records roughly 190,000 clones, under 90% of them present only once. The rearrangement joins TRBV7-9 to TRBJ1-2, with D perhaps TRBD1 (5 bases). The receptor comes from a man aged 55 to 70 with acute or convalescent COVID-19. The sequencing input was peripheral blood. This CDR3 is CASSLGGGKGYTF. CDR3 DNA: TGTGCCAGCAGCTTAGGTGGGGGGAAGGGCTACACCTTC. The full variable domain, its missing parts supplied by reference TRBV7-9 and TRBJ1-2, is DTGVSQNPRHKITKRGQNVTFRCDPISEHNRLYWYRQTLGQGPEFLTYFQNEAQLEKSRLLSDRFSAERPKGSFSTLEIQRTEQGDSAMYLCASSLGGGKGYTFGSGTRLTVV.